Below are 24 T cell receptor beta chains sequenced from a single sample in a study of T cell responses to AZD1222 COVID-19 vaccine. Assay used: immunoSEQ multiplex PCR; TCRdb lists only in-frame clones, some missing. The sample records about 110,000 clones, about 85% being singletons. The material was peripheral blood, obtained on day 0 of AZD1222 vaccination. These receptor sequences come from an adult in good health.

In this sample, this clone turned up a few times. The CDR3 region is CASSLGSSGSPKVRNEQFF. The CDR3 DNA reads as TGTGCCAGCAGCTTAGGGTCTAGCGGGAGTCCTAAAGTCCGCAATGAGCAGTTCTTC. The V gene is TRBV7-9, the J gene TRBJ2-1; 10 positions match TRBD2. CDR1 is SEHNR, CDR2 FQNEAQ, per germline (reference sequence). With V trimmed by 1 base and J by 6 bases, 15 bases remained unmatched. CDR3 length: 19 amino acids.

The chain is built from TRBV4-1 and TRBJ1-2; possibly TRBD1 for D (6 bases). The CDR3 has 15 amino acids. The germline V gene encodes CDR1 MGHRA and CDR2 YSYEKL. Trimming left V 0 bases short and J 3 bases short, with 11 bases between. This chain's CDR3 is CASSQDLGGDYGYTF. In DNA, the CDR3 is TGCGCCAGCAGCCAAGACCTAGGGGGGGACTATGGCTACACCTTC.

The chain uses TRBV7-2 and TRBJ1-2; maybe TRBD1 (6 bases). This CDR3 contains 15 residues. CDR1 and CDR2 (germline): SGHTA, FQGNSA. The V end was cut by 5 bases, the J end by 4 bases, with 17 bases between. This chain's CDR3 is CASSPKQGPGYGYTF. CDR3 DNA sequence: TGTGCCAGCAGCCCAAAACAGGGTCCGGGCTATGGCTACACCTTC.

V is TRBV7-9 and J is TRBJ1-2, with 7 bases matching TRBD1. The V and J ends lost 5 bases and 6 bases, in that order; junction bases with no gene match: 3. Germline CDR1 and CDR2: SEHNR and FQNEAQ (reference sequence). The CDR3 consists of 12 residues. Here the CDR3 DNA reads TGTGCCAGCAGCCCAGGGGGGGATGGCTACACCTTC. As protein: CASSPGGDGYTF.

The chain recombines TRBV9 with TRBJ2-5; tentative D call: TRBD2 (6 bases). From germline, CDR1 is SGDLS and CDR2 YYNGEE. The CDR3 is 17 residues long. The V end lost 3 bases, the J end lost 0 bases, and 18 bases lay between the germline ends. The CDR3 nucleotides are TGTGCCAGCAGCGCGGGACTCCACCGCGGGCACCAAGAGACCCAGTACTTC. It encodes CASSAGLHRGHQETQYF.

The CDR3 is CASSQDSPRGGRWITEAFF. For the CDR3, the DNA is TGCGCCAGCAGCCAAGATAGCCCTCGGGGGGGGCGCTGGATCACTGAAGCTTTCTTT. The rearrangement joins TRBV4-3 to TRBJ1-1; tentatively, D is TRBD1 (6 bases). Per germline, CDR1 LGHNA and CDR2 YSLEER. The CDR3 spans 19 residues. V was trimmed by 0 bases and J by 4 bases, leaving 24 bases between them.

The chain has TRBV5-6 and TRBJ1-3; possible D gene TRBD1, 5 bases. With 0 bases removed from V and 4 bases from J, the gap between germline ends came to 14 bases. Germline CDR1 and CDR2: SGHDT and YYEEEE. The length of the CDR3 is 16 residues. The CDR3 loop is CASSLADRPSGNTIYF. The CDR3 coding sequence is TGTGCCAGCAGCTTGGCCGACAGACCGTCGGGAAACACCATATATTTT.

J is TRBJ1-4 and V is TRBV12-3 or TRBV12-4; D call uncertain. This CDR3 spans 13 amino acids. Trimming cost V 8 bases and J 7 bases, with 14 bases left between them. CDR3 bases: TGTGCCAGCGGGGTTGATGGTTTTGAAAAACTGTTTTTT. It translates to CASGVDGFEKLFF.

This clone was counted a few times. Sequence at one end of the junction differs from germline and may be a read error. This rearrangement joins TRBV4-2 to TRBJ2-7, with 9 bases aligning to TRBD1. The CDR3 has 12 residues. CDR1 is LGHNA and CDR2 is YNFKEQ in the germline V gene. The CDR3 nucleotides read TGTGCCAGCAGCCAAGGCACAGGGGGCGCGCACTTC. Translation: CASSQGTGGAHF.

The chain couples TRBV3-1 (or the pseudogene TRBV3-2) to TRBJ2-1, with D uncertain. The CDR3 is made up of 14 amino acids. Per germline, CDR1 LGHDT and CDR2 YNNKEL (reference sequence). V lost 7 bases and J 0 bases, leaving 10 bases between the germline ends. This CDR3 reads CASTPTRSYNEQFF. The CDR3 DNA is TGTGCCAGCACCCCGACACGCTCCTACAATGAGCAGTTCTTC.

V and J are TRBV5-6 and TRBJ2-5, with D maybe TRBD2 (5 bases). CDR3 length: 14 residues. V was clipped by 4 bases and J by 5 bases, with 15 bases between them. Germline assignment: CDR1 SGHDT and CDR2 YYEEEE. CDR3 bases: TGTGCCAGCAGCCTAACAGCCTCGGGGGAGACCCAGTACTTC. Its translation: CASSLTASGETQYF.

CDR3: CASSHPRSMAGTGELFF. The DNA for the CDR3 is TGTGCCAGCAGCCATCCCAGAAGCATGGCGGGCACCGGGGAGCTGTTTTTT. The chain recombines TRBV9 with TRBJ2-2; weak D call: TRBD2 (5 bases). Trimming removed 4 bases at V and 4 bases at J, with 20 bases between. Germline-derived CDR1 and CDR2 are SGDLS and YYNGEE. The CDR3 loop spans 17 amino acids.

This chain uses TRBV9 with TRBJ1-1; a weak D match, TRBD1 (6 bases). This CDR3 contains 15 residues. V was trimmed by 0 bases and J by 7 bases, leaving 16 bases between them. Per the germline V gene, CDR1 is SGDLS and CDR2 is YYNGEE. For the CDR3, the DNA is TGTGCCAGCAGCGTAGTCGAGGGGGGTAATCTTGAAGCTTTCTTT. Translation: CASSVVEGGNLEAFF.

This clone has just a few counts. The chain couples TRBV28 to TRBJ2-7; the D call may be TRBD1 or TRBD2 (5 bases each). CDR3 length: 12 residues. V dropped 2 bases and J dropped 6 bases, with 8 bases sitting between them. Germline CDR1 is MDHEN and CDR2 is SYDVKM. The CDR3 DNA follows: TGTGCCAGCAGTTTAACGGGGCGCGAGCAGTACTTC. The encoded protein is CASSLTGREQYF.

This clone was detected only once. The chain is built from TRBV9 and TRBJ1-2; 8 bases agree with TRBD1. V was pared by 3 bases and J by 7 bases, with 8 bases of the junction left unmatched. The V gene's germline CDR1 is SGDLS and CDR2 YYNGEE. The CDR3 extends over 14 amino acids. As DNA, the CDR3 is TGTGCCAGCAGCGCTCAGGGGGCACTGCTTGGCTACACCTTC. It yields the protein CASSAQGALLGYTF.

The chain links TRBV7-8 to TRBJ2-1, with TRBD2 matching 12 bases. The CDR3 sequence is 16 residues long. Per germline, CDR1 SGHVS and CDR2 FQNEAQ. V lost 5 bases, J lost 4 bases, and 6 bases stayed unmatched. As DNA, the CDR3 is TGTGCCAGCAGCCCGCGGACTAGCGGGGCGTACAATGAGCAGTTCTTC. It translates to CASSPRTSGAYNEQFF.

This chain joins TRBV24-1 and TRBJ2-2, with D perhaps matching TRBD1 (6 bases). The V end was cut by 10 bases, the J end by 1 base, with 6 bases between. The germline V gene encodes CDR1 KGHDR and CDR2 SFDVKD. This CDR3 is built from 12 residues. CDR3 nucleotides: TGTGCCACGACAGGGAACACCGGGGAGCTGTTTTTT. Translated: CATTGNTGELFF.

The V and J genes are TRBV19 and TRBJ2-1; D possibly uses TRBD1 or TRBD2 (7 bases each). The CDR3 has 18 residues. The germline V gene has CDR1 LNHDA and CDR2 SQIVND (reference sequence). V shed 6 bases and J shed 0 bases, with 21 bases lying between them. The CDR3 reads CASRQRGGQSSSYNEQFF. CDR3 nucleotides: TGTGCCAGTAGACAGAGGGGGGGACAGTCTAGCTCCTACAATGAGCAGTTCTTC.

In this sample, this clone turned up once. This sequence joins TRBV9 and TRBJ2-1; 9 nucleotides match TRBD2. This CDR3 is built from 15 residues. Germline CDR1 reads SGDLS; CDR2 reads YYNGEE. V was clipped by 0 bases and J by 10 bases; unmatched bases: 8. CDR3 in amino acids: CASSVGSSGAHEQFF. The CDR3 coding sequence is TGTGCCAGCAGCGTAGGTTCTAGCGGGGCCCACGAGCAGTTCTTC.

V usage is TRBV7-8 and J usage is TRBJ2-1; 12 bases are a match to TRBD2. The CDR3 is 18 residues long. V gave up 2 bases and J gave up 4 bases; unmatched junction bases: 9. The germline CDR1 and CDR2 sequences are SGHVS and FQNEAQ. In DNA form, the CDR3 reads TGTGCCAGCAGCTTAAGTATGACTAGCGGGAGCCTATACAATGAGCAGTTCTTC. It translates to CASSLSMTSGSLYNEQFF.

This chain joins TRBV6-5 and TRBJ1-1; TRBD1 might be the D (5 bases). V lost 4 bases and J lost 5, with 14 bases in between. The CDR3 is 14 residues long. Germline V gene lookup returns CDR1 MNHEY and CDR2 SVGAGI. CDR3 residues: CASSFQGKATEAFF. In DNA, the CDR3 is TGTGCCAGCAGTTTCCAGGGAAAGGCAACTGAAGCTTTCTTT.

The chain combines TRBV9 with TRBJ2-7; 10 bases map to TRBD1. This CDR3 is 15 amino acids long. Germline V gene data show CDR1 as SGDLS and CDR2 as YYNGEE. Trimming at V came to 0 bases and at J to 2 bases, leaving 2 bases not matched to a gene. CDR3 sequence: CASSVGDRGPYEQYF. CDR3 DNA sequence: TGTGCCAGCAGCGTAGGGGACAGGGGCCCCTACGAGCAGTACTTC.

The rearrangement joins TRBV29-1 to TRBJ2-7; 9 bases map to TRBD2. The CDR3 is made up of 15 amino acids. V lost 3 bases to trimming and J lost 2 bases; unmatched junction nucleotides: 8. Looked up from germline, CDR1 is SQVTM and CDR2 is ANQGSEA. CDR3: CSVDNLAGLTYEQYF. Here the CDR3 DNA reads TGCAGCGTTGACAACCTAGCGGGGCTAACCTACGAGCAGTACTTC.

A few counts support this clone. In DNA, the CDR3 is TGTGCCAGCAGCTTAGAAATAGGGCCGAACACTGAAGCTTTCTTT. Translating it yields CASSLEIGPNTEAFF. V gene TRBV7-3 combines with J gene TRBJ1-1; D remains ambiguous. Germline V CDR1 and CDR2: SGHTA, FQGTGA. This CDR3 contains 15 residues. Trimming shortened V by 2 bases and J by 1 base, and 11 bases separated the two germline ends.